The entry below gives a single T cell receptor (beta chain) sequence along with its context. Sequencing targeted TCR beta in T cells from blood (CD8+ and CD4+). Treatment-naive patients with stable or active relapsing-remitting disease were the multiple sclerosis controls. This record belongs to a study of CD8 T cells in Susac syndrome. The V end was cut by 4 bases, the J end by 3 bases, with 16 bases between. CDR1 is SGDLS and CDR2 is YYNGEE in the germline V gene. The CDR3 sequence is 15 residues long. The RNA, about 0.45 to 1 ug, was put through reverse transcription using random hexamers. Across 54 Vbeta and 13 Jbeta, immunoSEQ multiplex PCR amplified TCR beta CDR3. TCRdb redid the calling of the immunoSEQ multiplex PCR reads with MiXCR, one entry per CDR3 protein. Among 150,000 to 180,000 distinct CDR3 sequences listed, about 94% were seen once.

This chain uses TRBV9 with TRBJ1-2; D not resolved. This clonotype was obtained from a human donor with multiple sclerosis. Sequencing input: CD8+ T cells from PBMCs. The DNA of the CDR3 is TGTGCCAGCAGCACGGACCCTGGGAGCGACTATGGCTACACCTTC. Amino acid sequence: CASSTDPGSDYGYTF.